These T cell receptor beta chains were read from a single sample in a study of shared clonotypes between healthy human individuals. Generated by immunoSEQ multiplex PCR, the TCRdb table keeps only in-frame clones and is missing some. This sample has more than 550,000 clones, with around 90% found just once. Sequencing was carried out using memory CD8+ T cells from PBMCs. The receptors derive from a young man in good health. Some clones in this sample may be carry-over from other donors' samples. Both conserved end residues are part of each CDR3. D genes are given only for firm matches. Part of the rows lack a size; the others show once, few, many or a class for expanded clones.

J gene,D gene,clone size,V gene,CDR3 protein,CDR3 DNA
TRBJ1-2,.,.,TRBV6-1,CASSEMAGKPNYGYTF,TGTGCCAGCAGTGAAATGGCAGGGAAACCTAACTATGGCTACACCTTC
TRBJ2-7,.,.,TRBV4-3,CASSSTRSSYEQYF,TGCGCCAGCAGCTCAACAAGGAGCTCCTACGAGCAGTACTTC
TRBJ2-7,TRBD2,.,TRBV6-1,CASSEVFPVVAGYEQYF,TGTGCCAGCAGTGAAGTTTTCCCCGTGGTAGCGGGATACGAGCAGTACTTC
TRBJ1-1,.,.,TRBV18,CASSPTGRFPNTEAFF,TGTGCCAGCTCACCCACCGGACGGTTTCCGAACACTGAAGCTTTCTTT
TRBJ2-2,TRBD2,.,TRBV28,CASRLVGLAARGELFF,TGTGCCAGCAGATTAGTGGGACTAGCTGCCAGGGGGGAGCTGTTTTTT
TRBJ1-3,.,.,TRBV27,CASRAGRTAGNTIYF,TGTGCCAGCAGGGCCGGTCGAACAGCTGGAAACACCATATATTTT
TRBJ2-2,.,.,TRBV7-2,CASRVGTGELFF,TGTGCCAGCAGGGTCGGTACCGGGGAGCTGTTTTTT
TRBJ2-2,.,.,TRBV9,CASSVGGGTTGELFF,TGTGCCAGCAGCGTAGGAGGTGGAACCACCGGGGAGCTGTTTTTT
TRBJ2-7,TRBD2,.,TRBV10-1,CASSDRQGGHEQYF,TGCGCCAGCAGTGACAGGCAGGGAGGGCACGAGCAGTACTTC
TRBJ2-7,.,.,TRBV30,CAWIGETYEQYF,TGTGCCTGGATTGGGGAAACCTACGAGCAGTACTTC
TRBJ2-1,TRBD2,.,TRBV9,CASSAGTSGINEQFF,TGTGCCAGCAGCGCTGGGACTAGCGGGATCAATGAGCAGTTCTTC
TRBJ2-1,.,.,TRBV19,CASTLGASSYNEQFF,TGTGCCAGTACCCTCGGGGCGAGCTCCTACAATGAGCAGTTCTTC
TRBJ1-4,.,once,TRBV5-1,CASSVDGTKLFF,TGCGCCAGCAGCGTTGATGGGACAAAACTGTTTTTT
TRBJ1-1,TRBD1,.,TRBV7-6,CASSLYRGRLDTEAFF,TGTGCCAGCAGCTTATACAGGGGGCGCTTAGACACTGAAGCTTTCTTT
TRBJ1-2,TRBD1,.,TRBV7-9,CASSPRRGTGADYGYTF,TGTGCCAGCAGCCCCCGTAGAGGGACAGGGGCTGACTATGGCTACACCTTC
TRBJ1-5,.,.,TRBV5-6,CASSLKGSPQPQHF,TGTGCCAGCAGCTTGAAAGGGTCCCCTCAGCCCCAGCATTTT
TRBJ2-7,.,.,TRBV2,CASSDGTGEQYF,TGTGCCAGCAGCGACGGGACCGGCGAGCAGTACTTC
TRBJ2-7,TRBD2,.,TRBV28,CASSSGLAGVHEQYF,TGTGCCAGCAGTTCGGGACTAGCGGGAGTCCACGAGCAGTACTTC
TRBJ1-5,TRBD1,.,TRBV7-2,CASSLIGTGAPLGPQHF,TGTGCCAGCAGCTTAATTGGGACAGGGGCCCCTTTAGGGCCCCAGCATTTT
TRBJ1-5,.,.,TRBV4-1,CASSPRGGGDVAQPQHF,TGCGCCAGCAGCCCAAGAGGGGGGGGCGATGTGGCTCAGCCCCAGCATTTT
TRBJ2-7,.,.,TRBV7-9,CASSSRQDLLDEQYF,TGTGCCAGCAGCTCCAGACAGGACCTCCTGGACGAGCAGTACTTC
TRBJ1-1,TRBD1,.,TRBV15,CATSGDWDRDTEAFF,TGTGCCACCAGCGGCGACTGGGACAGGGACACTGAAGCTTTCTTT
TRBJ1-1,.,.,TRBV5-6,CASFQNPSNTEAFF,TGTGCCAGCTTCCAAAATCCCTCGAACACTGAAGCTTTCTTT
TRBJ1-4,TRBD1,.,TRBV19,CASSPWTGGLLIGEKLFF,TGTGCCAGTAGTCCTTGGACAGGGGGCTTGTTAATAGGTGAAAAACTGTTTTTT
TRBJ1-1,.,.,TRBV7-8,CASSQHLGTEAFF,TGTGCCAGCAGCCAACACTTGGGCACTGAAGCTTTCTTT
TRBJ2-1,.,once,TRBV9,CASSVTGREEQFF,TGTGCCAGCAGCGTAACAGGGCGGGAAGAGCAGTTCTTC